This T cell receptor beta chain stems from a study of response to subunit inactivated influenza vaccine (dated by TCRdb to 2017 to 2018). Some background on the complete study: Deep quantitative profiling of the T cell receptor repertoire was used in the study to follow responses to a trivalent subunit inactivated influenza vaccine.

Trimming costs V 0 bases and J 3 bases, and their ends lie 19 bases apart. CDR1 is given as SGHRS and CDR2 as YFSETQ, both from the germline V gene. The CDR3 goes from the cysteine to the phenylalanine over 17 residues. Of the read, only the CDR3 DNA is kept; its 51 bases are in frame from base 1. On the study overall, not on this receptor specifically: It was suggested by the authors that each seasonal influenza vaccination may recruit only a limited number of new T cells.

This clonotype was detected a few times. Its antigen is unknown. Per-nucleotide qualities are absent, and no much larger clonotype sits a single base away. The library was obtained by RT-PCR. Sequencing relied on an Illumina HiSeq 2500. Clones were called with MiXCR by TCRdb after fastp trimmed the public reads at Q25, and only in-frame beta chains were retained. Rows with a matching CDR3 protein are joined into one entry that keeps the most common DNA and genes. In this sample the table shows around 580,000 distinct CDR3 sequences, approximately 12% of which occur a single time. The ten most abundant clones make up roughly a tenth of the sample.

This TCR was sampled from a man aged 45-65 years who received an inactivated influenza vaccine. Donor details come from another sample of the same person, matched by shared clones. Rearrangement joined TRBV5-1 to TRBJ2-7; the D gene is perhaps TRBD2, from 5 matching bases. Source: PBMCs from blood, taken on the day of vaccination. The CDR3 amino acid sequence is: CASSLAVGELLVYEQYF. The sequence in DNA is TGCGCCAGCAGCTTGGCCGTCGGGGAACTCCTAGTCTACGAGCAGTACTTC.